Listed below are T cell receptor beta chains from one sample, sequenced in a study of blood T cells in healthy people across ages. TCRdb fed the 5' RACE reads into MiXCR, producing one record per CDR3 protein. The table includes some 760,000 distinct CDR3 sequences, 20% to 30% detected once. The sample was also linked to a second study, of T cells of mothers and their children.

The sequencing input was blood. The receptor source for this set is a boy younger than 18 in good health. Each CDR3 is given with its conserved first and last residue. Each record gives: clone size, D gene, J gene, V gene, CDR3 protein, CDR3 DNA. D genes are given only for firm matches. Size is stated for part of the rows, as once, few or many counts, or as a class when the clone is expanded.

abundance: NA
d_gene: NA
j_gene: TRBJ1-4
v_gene: TRBV2
CDR3aa: CASSRTGALNEKLFF
CDR3nt: TGTGCCAGCAGTCGGACTGGGGCCCTTAATGAAAAACTGTTTTTT

abundance: NA
d_gene: NA
j_gene: TRBJ2-5
v_gene: TRBV7-9
CDR3aa: CASSSLLETQYF
CDR3nt: TGTGCCAGCAGCTCGCTCCTGGAGACCCAGTACTTC

abundance: NA
d_gene: NA
j_gene: TRBJ1-2
v_gene: TRBV29-1
CDR3aa: CSVDSGVILYGYTF
CDR3nt: TGCAGCGTTGATTCAGGGGTTATACTCTATGGCTACACCTTC

abundance: NA
d_gene: TRBD2
j_gene: TRBJ2-5
v_gene: TRBV7-7
CDR3aa: CASSPGGGLDETQYF
CDR3nt: TGTGCTAGCAGTCCCGGTGGGGGACTAGACGAGACCCAGTACTTC

abundance: many
d_gene: NA
j_gene: TRBJ1-1
v_gene: TRBV7-9
CDR3aa: CASSLAENTEAFF
CDR3nt: TGTGCCAGCAGCTTAGCAGAGAACACTGAAGCTTTCTTT

abundance: NA
d_gene: TRBD1
j_gene: TRBJ2-7
v_gene: TRBV7-9
CDR3aa: CASSLRTGSSGEQYF
CDR3nt: TGTGCCAGCAGCTTACGGACAGGGTCTTCGGGGGAGCAGTACTTC

abundance: few
d_gene: TRBD2
j_gene: TRBJ2-1
v_gene: TRBV7-2
CDR3aa: CASSQGLAGVYEQFF
CDR3nt: TGTGCCAGCAGCCAGGGACTAGCGGGCGTTTATGAGCAGTTCTTC

abundance: few
d_gene: TRBD2
j_gene: TRBJ2-7
v_gene: TRBV20-1
CDR3aa: CSATIAGERYEQYF
CDR3nt: TGCAGTGCTACGATAGCGGGGGAGAGATACGAGCAGTACTTC

abundance: NA
d_gene: TRBD1
j_gene: TRBJ2-1
v_gene: TRBV7-9
CDR3aa: CASSFGVETGTGAYNEQFF
CDR3nt: TGTGCCAGCAGCTTCGGGGTCGAAACGGGGACAGGGGCTTACAATGAGCAGTTCTTC

abundance: NA
d_gene: TRBD2
j_gene: TRBJ2-3
v_gene: TRBV3-1
CDR3aa: CASSQAPGLVGTDTQYF
CDR3nt: TGTGCCAGCAGCCAAGCCCCGGGACTAGTCGGCACAGATACGCAGTATTTT

abundance: NA
d_gene: TRBD1
j_gene: TRBJ2-7
v_gene: TRBV11-2
CDR3aa: CASSPGTGREQYF
CDR3nt: TGTGCCAGCAGCCCAGGGACAGGGCGCGAGCAGTACTTC

abundance: NA
d_gene: NA
j_gene: TRBJ2-7
v_gene: TRBV12-3/TRBV12-4
CDR3aa: CASSFRGRYEQYF
CDR3nt: TGTGCCAGCAGTTTTAGGGGCCGGTACGAGCAGTACTTC

abundance: few
d_gene: TRBD1
j_gene: TRBJ1-2
v_gene: TRBV3-1
CDR3aa: CASSQTGVGYTF
CDR3nt: TGTGCCAGCAGCCAAACAGGGGTAGGCTACACCTTC

abundance: few
d_gene: NA
j_gene: TRBJ2-1
v_gene: TRBV18
CDR3aa: CASSPLEVGYNEQFF
CDR3nt: TGTGCCAGCTCACCCCTGGAAGTGGGATACAATGAGCAGTTCTTC

abundance: few
d_gene: TRBD1
j_gene: TRBJ2-7
v_gene: TRBV10-2
CDR3aa: CASSEADRGYEQYF
CDR3nt: TGCGCCAGCAGTGAGGCTGACAGGGGGTACGAGCAGTACTTC

abundance: few
d_gene: NA
j_gene: TRBJ2-7
v_gene: TRBV20-1
CDR3aa: CSARDRGLGYEQYF
CDR3nt: TGCAGTGCTAGAGACCGGGGGCTGGGGTACGAGCAGTACTTC

abundance: NA
d_gene: TRBD2
j_gene: TRBJ2-1
v_gene: TRBV28
CDR3aa: CASSLVAGEVINEQFF
CDR3nt: TGTGCCAGCAGTTTGGTAGCGGGAGAAGTTATCAATGAGCAGTTCTTC

abundance: NA
d_gene: TRBD2
j_gene: TRBJ2-1
v_gene: TRBV24-1
CDR3aa: CATSRLSGGYNEQFF
CDR3nt: TGTGCCACCAGCCGACTAAGCGGGGGGTACAATGAGCAGTTCTTC

abundance: few
d_gene: NA
j_gene: TRBJ2-7
v_gene: TRBV12-3/TRBV12-4
CDR3aa: CASKKSRPRVDDEQYF
CDR3nt: TGTGCCAGCAAAAAAAGCCGGCCCAGGGTTGACGACGAGCAGTACTTC

abundance: NA
d_gene: NA
j_gene: TRBJ2-1
v_gene: TRBV5-1
CDR3aa: CASSRPSTTGPNEQFF
CDR3nt: TGCGCCAGCAGCCGCCCGTCTACGACAGGCCCCAATGAGCAGTTCTTC

abundance: few
d_gene: NA
j_gene: TRBJ2-1
v_gene: TRBV10-3
CDR3aa: CAISEPGIDEQFF
CDR3nt: TGTGCCATCAGTGAGCCGGGAATCGATGAGCAGTTCTTC

abundance: few
d_gene: TRBD1
j_gene: TRBJ2-5
v_gene: TRBV29-1
CDR3aa: CSFSADRVKTQYF
CDR3nt: TGCAGCTTTTCAGCCGACAGGGTAAAGACCCAGTACTTC

abundance: NA
d_gene: NA
j_gene: TRBJ1-1
v_gene: TRBV11-3
CDR3aa: CASSIQDEAFF
CDR3nt: TGTGCCAGCAGCATACAAGATGAAGCTTTCTTT

abundance: NA
d_gene: TRBD1
j_gene: TRBJ2-3
v_gene: TRBV28
CDR3aa: CASSSLQGDTQYF
CDR3nt: TGTGCCAGCAGTTCCCTACAGGGGGATACGCAGTATTTT

abundance: few
d_gene: NA
j_gene: TRBJ1-1
v_gene: TRBV20-1
CDR3aa: CSGLADTEAFF
CDR3nt: TGCAGTGGTCTGGCGGACACTGAAGCTTTCTTT

abundance: NA
d_gene: NA
j_gene: TRBJ2-3
v_gene: TRBV20-1
CDR3aa: CSASPLRVTDTQYF
CDR3nt: TGCAGTGCTAGCCCCCTACGGGTCACAGATACGCAGTATTTT

abundance: NA
d_gene: NA
j_gene: TRBJ1-1
v_gene: TRBV7-9
CDR3aa: CASSLEAGFLNTEAFF
CDR3nt: TGTGCCAGCAGCTTAGAAGCAGGATTTTTGAACACTGAAGCTTTCTTT

abundance: NA
d_gene: TRBD1
j_gene: TRBJ1-1
v_gene: TRBV7-3
CDR3aa: CASSSGQRGSAEAFF
CDR3nt: TGTGCCAGCAGCTCGGGACAGAGGGGGTCAGCTGAAGCTTTCTTT

abundance: few
d_gene: TRBD1
j_gene: TRBJ2-2
v_gene: TRBV6-5
CDR3aa: CASSYTDRGQSGELFF
CDR3nt: TGTGCCAGCAGTTACACCGACAGGGGGCAATCCGGGGAGCTGTTTTTT

abundance: few
d_gene: TRBD1
j_gene: TRBJ2-5
v_gene: TRBV5-1
CDR3aa: CASSPGQRTQETQYF
CDR3nt: TGCGCCAGCAGCCCGGGACAGCGAACTCAAGAGACCCAGTACTTC

abundance: few
d_gene: TRBD1
j_gene: TRBJ2-7
v_gene: TRBV11-2
CDR3aa: CASSLAGTVHSGEQYF
CDR3nt: TGTGCCAGCAGCTTGGCCGGGACAGTTCATTCCGGGGAGCAGTACTTC

abundance: NA
d_gene: TRBD2
j_gene: TRBJ2-1
v_gene: TRBV5-1
CDR3aa: CATSLAGAYNEQFF
CDR3nt: TGCGCCACCTCCCTAGCGGGGGCATACAATGAGCAGTTCTTC

abundance: NA
d_gene: NA
j_gene: TRBJ2-3
v_gene: TRBV29-1
CDR3aa: CSATLRARDTQYF
CDR3nt: TGCAGCGCAACTTTGAGAGCTCGAGATACGCAGTATTTT

abundance: NA
d_gene: TRBD1
j_gene: TRBJ2-5
v_gene: TRBV5-1
CDR3aa: CASSLETGSRETQYF
CDR3nt: TGCGCCAGCAGCTTGGAGACAGGGAGCCGAGAGACCCAGTACTTC

abundance: NA
d_gene: TRBD1
j_gene: TRBJ2-7
v_gene: TRBV29-1
CDR3aa: CSVPGQGVEEQYF
CDR3nt: TGCAGCGTTCCGGGACAGGGGGTAGAAGAGCAGTACTTC

abundance: once
d_gene: NA
j_gene: TRBJ2-2
v_gene: TRBV6-2/TRBV6-3
CDR3aa: CASSYRAVGRINTGELFF
CDR3nt: TGTGCCAGCAGTTACCGAGCCGTGGGGCGCATAAACACCGGGGAGCTGTTTTTT

abundance: few
d_gene: TRBD1
j_gene: TRBJ1-1
v_gene: TRBV4-1
CDR3aa: CASRGTGKTEAFF
CDR3nt: TGCGCCAGCAGGGGGACAGGGAAGACTGAAGCTTTCTTT

abundance: NA
d_gene: NA
j_gene: TRBJ1-6
v_gene: TRBV21-1
CDR3aa: CASSRVRLNSPLHF
CDR3nt: TGTGCCAGCAGCAGGGTACGGTTAAATTCACCCCTCCACTTT

abundance: NA
d_gene: NA
j_gene: TRBJ1-5
v_gene: TRBV12-3/TRBV12-4
CDR3aa: CASSLFGTNQPQHF
CDR3nt: TGTGCCAGCAGTTTGTTTGGCACAAATCAGCCCCAGCATTTT

abundance: NA
d_gene: NA
j_gene: TRBJ1-1
v_gene: TRBV4-3
CDR3aa: CASSQRMVNTEAFF
CDR3nt: TGCGCCAGCAGCCAACGGATGGTGAACACTGAAGCTTTCTTT

abundance: few
d_gene: NA
j_gene: TRBJ2-1
v_gene: TRBV15
CDR3aa: CATSRDAGHMSSYNEQFF
CDR3nt: TGTGCCACCAGCAGAGATGCGGGACATATGAGCTCCTACAATGAGCAGTTCTTC

abundance: NA
d_gene: NA
j_gene: TRBJ2-1
v_gene: TRBV7-8
CDR3aa: CASSLAFGTLNEQFF
CDR3nt: TGTGCCAGCAGCTTAGCATTCGGGACTCTCAATGAGCAGTTCTTC

abundance: few
d_gene: NA
j_gene: TRBJ2-5
v_gene: TRBV4-2
CDR3aa: CASSQERTGGETQYF
CDR3nt: TGTGCCAGCAGCCAAGAAAGGACAGGAGGGGAGACCCAGTACTTC

abundance: few
d_gene: TRBD1
j_gene: TRBJ2-7
v_gene: TRBV5-1
CDR3aa: CASSSDPAGTGFSEQYF
CDR3nt: TGCGCCAGCAGCTCTGATCCCGCCGGGACAGGGTTTTCCGAGCAGTACTTC

abundance: NA
d_gene: NA
j_gene: TRBJ2-2
v_gene: TRBV2
CDR3aa: CASSARRPGGTGELFF
CDR3nt: TGTGCCAGCAGTGCACGCCGCCCTGGGGGGACCGGGGAGCTGTTTTTT

abundance: few
d_gene: NA
j_gene: TRBJ2-7
v_gene: TRBV28
CDR3aa: CASIRQGGSSYEQYF
CDR3nt: TGTGCCAGCATTAGGCAGGGGGGAAGCTCCTACGAGCAGTACTTC

abundance: few
d_gene: NA
j_gene: TRBJ2-5
v_gene: TRBV20-1
CDR3aa: CSARDPGGSGASETQYF
CDR3nt: TGCAGTGCTAGAGATCCAGGGGGTAGCGGGGCCTCGGAGACCCAGTACTTC

abundance: NA
d_gene: TRBD1
j_gene: TRBJ1-4
v_gene: TRBV6-5
CDR3aa: CASSLYYRGQNEKLFF
CDR3nt: TGTGCCAGCAGTTTATACTACAGGGGGCAAAATGAAAAACTGTTTTTT

abundance: few
d_gene: NA
j_gene: TRBJ2-5
v_gene: TRBV10-3
CDR3aa: CAISETLGQKETQYF
CDR3nt: TGTGCCATCAGTGAGACCCTCGGTCAGAAAGAGACCCAGTACTTC

abundance: NA
d_gene: TRBD1
j_gene: TRBJ1-2
v_gene: TRBV28
CDR3aa: CASSLFVTGKDGYTF
CDR3nt: TGTGCCAGCAGTTTATTTGTGACAGGGAAGGATGGCTACACCTTC

abundance: few
d_gene: NA
j_gene: TRBJ2-2
v_gene: TRBV24-1
CDR3aa: CATSDLKGPRAGELFF
CDR3nt: TGTGCCACCAGTGATTTGAAGGGGCCTCGGGCCGGGGAGCTGTTTTTT

abundance: NA
d_gene: NA
j_gene: TRBJ1-1
v_gene: TRBV29-1
CDR3aa: CSVETGAEAFF
CDR3nt: TGCAGCGTTGAAACCGGAGCGGAAGCTTTCTTT

abundance: NA
d_gene: NA
j_gene: TRBJ2-7
v_gene: TRBV7-9
CDR3aa: CASSLKGDYEQYF
CDR3nt: TGTGCCAGCAGCCTCAAGGGGGACTACGAGCAGTACTTC

abundance: NA
d_gene: NA
j_gene: TRBJ2-2
v_gene: TRBV12-3/TRBV12-4
CDR3aa: CASSPMLTGELFF
CDR3nt: TGTGCCAGCAGTCCCATGCTCACCGGGGAGCTGTTTTTT

abundance: few
d_gene: NA
j_gene: TRBJ2-5
v_gene: TRBV5-5
CDR3aa: CASSRFQGEQETQYF
CDR3nt: TGTGCCAGCAGCCGTTTCCAGGGAGAACAAGAGACCCAGTACTTC

abundance: few
d_gene: NA
j_gene: TRBJ2-1
v_gene: TRBV7-3
CDR3aa: CASSFQPSSNEQFF
CDR3nt: TGTGCCAGCAGCTTCCAACCCTCTAGTAATGAGCAGTTCTTC

abundance: NA
d_gene: TRBD2
j_gene: TRBJ2-5
v_gene: TRBV7-2
CDR3aa: CASRKTSGAQETQYF
CDR3nt: TGTGCCAGCAGGAAGACTAGCGGGGCGCAAGAGACCCAGTACTTC